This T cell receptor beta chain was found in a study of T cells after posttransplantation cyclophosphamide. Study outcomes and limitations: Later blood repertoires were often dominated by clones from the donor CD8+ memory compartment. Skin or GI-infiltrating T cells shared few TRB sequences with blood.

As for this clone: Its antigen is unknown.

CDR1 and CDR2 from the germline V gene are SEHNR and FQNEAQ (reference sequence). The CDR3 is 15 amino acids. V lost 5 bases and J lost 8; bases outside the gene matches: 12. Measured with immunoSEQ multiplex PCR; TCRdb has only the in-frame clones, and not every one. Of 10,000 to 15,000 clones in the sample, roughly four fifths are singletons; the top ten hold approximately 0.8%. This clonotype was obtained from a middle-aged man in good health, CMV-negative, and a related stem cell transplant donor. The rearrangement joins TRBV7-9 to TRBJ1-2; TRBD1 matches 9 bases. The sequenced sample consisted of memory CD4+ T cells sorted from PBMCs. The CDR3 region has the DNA TGTGCCAGCAGCCTTAACCTACAGGGGGCTAAAGGCTACACCTTC. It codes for CASSLNLQGAKGYTF. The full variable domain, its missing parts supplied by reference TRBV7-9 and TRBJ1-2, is DTGVSQNPRHKITKRGQNVTFRCDPISEHNRLYWYRQTLGQGPEFLTYFQNEAQLEKSRLLSDRFSAERPKGSFSTLEIQRTEQGDSAMYLCASSLNLQGAKGYTFGSGTRLTVV.